This T cell receptor (beta chain) appears in the sequencing data of a study of T cells after posttransplantation cyclophosphamide. Study-wide findings and caveats: TRB overlap between skin or GI tissue T cells and blood was limited. Later post-transplant blood repertoires were often dominated by donor CD8+ memory clones. Recipient CMV seropositivity and CMV reactivation strongly tracked TRB clonality.

To note about this clone: Its antigen is as yet unknown.

Trimming left V 8 bases short and J 4 bases short, with 6 bases between. From germline, CDR1 is MDHEN and CDR2 SYDVKM. This CDR3 is built from 11 residues. Only in-frame clones appear in the TCRdb table, and some are missing; sequencing was by immunoSEQ multiplex PCR. The sample yields about 5,000 clones, less than 80% seen once. A marrow graft followed busulfan-fludarabine conditioning, with cyclophosphamide on days +3 and +4. The source is a male patient aged 60 to 75 who received an allogeneic stem cell transplant from an unrelated donor, was CMV-positive, and had no GVHD. Some T cells may originate from the graft donor. The rearrangement uses TRBV28 and TRBJ2-1; D uncertain. The sample in question was PBMCs, obtained after allogeneic stem cell transplant with posttransplant cyclophosphamide. CDR3 in amino acids: CASATYNEQFF. CDR3 nucleotides: TGTGCCAGCGCAACTTACAATGAGCAGTTCTTC.